Listed below are T cell receptor beta chains from one sample, sequenced in a study of blood T cell repertoires in COVID-19. Measured with immunoSEQ multiplex PCR; TCRdb has only the in-frame clones, and not every one. The top ten hold approximately 2.1% of the sample, which has around 300,000 clones, approximately 90% seen once. The sample taken for sequencing was peripheral blood. The receptors derive from a woman in her thirties with COVID-19, enrolled during active disease. Both conserved end residues are part of each CDR3. D genes are given only for firm matches. A clone size is listed for some rows: how often the clone was seen (once, few, many), or a class if it is expanded.

J: TRBJ1-5; size: -; D: -; V: TRBV28; CDR3: CASSLRLGDSQPQHF; DNA: TGTGCCAGCAGTTTACGGTTAGGGGACTCCCAGCCCCAGCATTTT
J: TRBJ2-1; size: -; D: TRBD2; V: TRBV6-4; CDR3: CASSVGLAGGNEQFF; DNA: TGTGCCAGCAGTGTTGGACTAGCGGGAGGCAATGAGCAGTTCTTC
J: TRBJ2-1; size: -; D: -; V: TRBV30; CDR3: CAWSLTRIYREQFF; DNA: TGTGCCTGGAGCCTCACTAGAATATACCGGGAGCAGTTCTTC
J: TRBJ2-1; size: -; D: -; V: TRBV3-1/TRBV3-2; CDR3: CASSQDQGSYNEQFF; DNA: TGTGCCAGCAGCCAAGACCAGGGGTCCTACAATGAGCAGTTCTTC
J: TRBJ2-7; size: once; D: TRBD1; V: TRBV28; CDR3: CASSLPDRGFYEQYF; DNA: TGTGCCAGCAGTTTACCGGACAGGGGGTTCTACGAGCAGTACTTC
J: TRBJ2-2; size: -; D: TRBD1; V: TRBV2; CDR3: CASSEDRGVGELFF; DNA: TGTGCCAGCAGTGAAGACAGGGGAGTCGGGGAGCTGTTTTTT
J: TRBJ1-2; size: -; D: -; V: TRBV10-3; CDR3: CAISDAGPNYGYTF; DNA: TGTGCCATCAGTGATGCGGGTCCTAACTATGGCTACACCTTC
J: TRBJ2-7; size: -; D: -; V: TRBV9; CDR3: CASSVGGREYEQYF; DNA: TGTGCCAGCAGCGTAGGTGGCAGGGAATACGAGCAGTACTTC
J: TRBJ2-1; size: -; D: TRBD2; V: TRBV4-1; CDR3: CASSQPGTSGVNEQFF; DNA: TGCGCCAGCAGCCAACCCGGGACTAGCGGGGTAAATGAGCAGTTCTTC
J: TRBJ2-7; size: -; D: TRBD2; V: TRBV19; CDR3: CASRLAGEGEQYF; DNA: TGTGCCAGCCGACTAGCGGGAGAGGGCGAGCAGTACTTC
J: TRBJ2-3; size: -; D: TRBD1; V: TRBV19; CDR3: CASSEGQRLTQYF; DNA: TGTGCCAGTAGTGAGGGACAGAGACTTACGCAGTATTTT
J: TRBJ1-5; size: few; D: TRBD1; V: TRBV15; CDR3: CATSSGTARTAQHF; DNA: TGTGCCACCAGCTCTGGGACAGCCCGTACGGCCCAGCATTTT
J: TRBJ2-7; size: -; D: TRBD2; V: TRBV4-2; CDR3: CASSQGVGGSYEQYF; DNA: TGTGCCAGCAGCCAAGGTGTGGGAGGGAGCTACGAGCAGTACTTC
J: TRBJ2-5; size: -; D: TRBD2; V: TRBV6-1; CDR3: CASSGEASGRIQETQYF; DNA: TGTGCCAGCAGTGGAGAGGCTAGCGGGAGGATTCAAGAGACCCAGTACTTC
J: TRBJ1-2; size: -; D: -; V: TRBV30; CDR3: CAWSVRSRGSNGYTF; DNA: TGTGCCTGGAGTGTTCGGTCAAGGGGATCGAATGGCTACACCTTC
J: TRBJ2-7; size: -; D: -; V: TRBV28; CDR3: CASSPRGGVTYEQYF; DNA: TGTGCCAGCAGCCCCCGGGGAGGCGTAACCTACGAGCAGTACTTC
J: TRBJ2-7; size: -; D: -; V: TRBV28; CDR3: CASSLEAAGNYYEQYF; DNA: TGTGCCAGCAGTTTAGAGGCGGCGGGGAATTACTACGAGCAGTACTTC
J: TRBJ2-2; size: once; D: -; V: TRBV27; CDR3: CASSLSGTNTGELFF; DNA: TGTGCCAGCAGTTTATCGGGGACTAACACCGGGGAGCTGTTTTTT
J: TRBJ2-5; size: -; D: TRBD2; V: TRBV27; CDR3: CASSSGGETQYF; DNA: TGTGCCAGCAGTTCCGGGGGGGAGACCCAGTACTTC
J: TRBJ2-1; size: -; D: -; V: TRBV2; CDR3: CASIASYSYNEQFF; DNA: TGTGCCAGCATCGCTAGCTACTCCTACAATGAGCAGTTCTTC
J: TRBJ2-2; size: -; D: -; V: TRBV3-1/TRBV3-2; CDR3: CASSQGSGELFF; DNA: TGTGCCAGCAGTCAGGGGTCCGGGGAGCTGTTTTTT
J: TRBJ2-1; size: -; D: -; V: TRBV19; CDR3: CATRAPGEIYNEQFF; DNA: TGTGCCACGAGGGCCCCGGGAGAAATATACAATGAGCAGTTCTTC
J: TRBJ2-2; size: -; D: TRBD2; V: TRBV7-2; CDR3: CASSLAASGGHYGTGELFF; DNA: TGTGCCAGCAGCTTAGCGGCTAGCGGGGGACACTATGGGACCGGGGAGCTGTTTTTT
J: TRBJ1-2; size: -; D: -; V: TRBV25-1; CDR3: CASSESGRNYGYTF; DNA: TGTGCCAGCAGTGAATCAGGCCGAAACTATGGCTACACCTTC
J: TRBJ2-1; size: -; D: TRBD2; V: TRBV6-4; CDR3: CASSDMGLAENNEQFF; DNA: TGTGCCAGCAGTGACATGGGGCTAGCGGAAAACAATGAGCAGTTCTTC
J: TRBJ2-5; size: -; D: TRBD1; V: TRBV7-6; CDR3: CASSRDSYQETQYF; DNA: TGTGCCAGCAGCCGGGACAGCTACCAAGAGACCCAGTACTTC
J: TRBJ1-2; size: -; D: TRBD1; V: TRBV5-4; CDR3: CASSNRGAVSGYTF; DNA: TGTGCCAGCAGTAACAGGGGGGCCGTGAGTGGCTACACCTTC
J: TRBJ1-5; size: -; D: TRBD1; V: TRBV10-3; CDR3: CAISTGTGDQPQHF; DNA: TGTGCCATCAGCACCGGGACAGGGGATCAGCCCCAGCATTTT
J: TRBJ1-1; size: once; D: -; V: TRBV11-2; CDR3: CASSFTPGVNTEAFF; DNA: TGTGCCAGCAGCTTCACGCCGGGTGTGAACACTGAAGCTTTCTTT
J: TRBJ1-1; size: -; D: TRBD1; V: TRBV27; CDR3: CASSWTGPNTEAFF; DNA: TGTGCCAGCAGTTGGACAGGTCCGAACACTGAAGCTTTCTTT
J: TRBJ1-6; size: -; D: -; V: TRBV5-5; CDR3: CASSLQQGNNSPLHF; DNA: TGTGCCAGCAGCTTACAACAGGGTAATAATTCACCCCTCCACTTT
J: TRBJ1-5; size: -; D: -; V: TRBV19; CDR3: CASNPRQAGNQPQHF; DNA: TGTGCCAGTAACCCCCGACAGGCCGGCAATCAGCCCCAGCATTTT
J: TRBJ2-1; size: -; D: TRBD2; V: TRBV9; CDR3: CASSDWASGRNEQFF; DNA: TGTGCCAGCAGCGATTGGGCTAGCGGGAGGAATGAGCAGTTCTTC
J: TRBJ2-2; size: -; D: -; V: TRBV10-2; CDR3: CASCTGRNTGELFF; DNA: TGCGCCAGCTGCACAGGGCGGAACACCGGGGAGCTGTTTTTT
J: TRBJ2-1; size: -; D: -; V: TRBV5-1; CDR3: CASSLGEAYNEQFF; DNA: TGCGCCAGCAGCTTGGGGGAGGCCTACAATGAGCAGTTCTTC
J: TRBJ2-1; size: once; D: TRBD1; V: TRBV9; CDR3: CASSSYRGRDEQFF; DNA: TGTGCCAGCAGCTCATACAGGGGGCGCGATGAGCAGTTCTTC
J: TRBJ2-2; size: -; D: TRBD1; V: TRBV18; CDR3: CASSPPRGTGNTGELFF; DNA: TGTGCCAGCTCACCGCCCCGAGGGACAGGGAACACCGGGGAGCTGTTTTTT
J: TRBJ2-2; size: -; D: -; V: TRBV7-9; CDR3: CASSLVSSNTGELFF; DNA: TGTGCCAGCAGCTTAGTTAGCAGCAACACCGGGGAGCTGTTTTTT
J: TRBJ2-1; size: -; D: TRBD2; V: TRBV5-4; CDR3: CASSLGGRGSYNEQFF; DNA: TGTGCCAGCAGCCTAGGCGGGAGGGGCTCCTACAATGAGCAGTTCTTC
J: TRBJ2-3; size: -; D: -; V: TRBV27; CDR3: CASRQGGTDTQYF; DNA: TGTGCCAGCCGCCAGGGTGGCACAGATACGCAGTATTTT
J: TRBJ1-2; size: -; D: -; V: TRBV2; CDR3: CASSPTYLHPIGRGYTF; DNA: TGTGCCAGCAGTCCAACGTACTTACACCCCATCGGGAGGGGCTACACCTTC
J: TRBJ1-1; size: -; D: TRBD1; V: TRBV27; CDR3: CASSPGQGIFF; DNA: TGTGCCAGCTCACCGGGACAGGGTATTTTCTTT
J: TRBJ1-1; size: -; D: TRBD1; V: TRBV11-3; CDR3: CASSFSGGNTEAFF; DNA: TGTGCCAGCAGCTTTTCAGGGGGGAACACTGAAGCTTTCTTT
J: TRBJ1-6; size: -; D: -; V: TRBV19; CDR3: CASASGDPNSPLHF; DNA: TGTGCCAGCGCCTCAGGGGACCCAAATTCACCCCTCCACTTT
J: TRBJ2-1; size: -; D: TRBD2; V: TRBV5-4; CDR3: CASSLGSGRGYNEQFF; DNA: TGTGCCAGCAGCTTGGGTAGCGGGAGGGGATACAATGAGCAGTTCTTC